Presented here are 21 T cell receptor beta chains from one specimen sequenced in a study of T cells in Graves' hyperthyroidism and ophthalmopathy. Regions amplified from RNA transcripts were the TCR beta CDR3 regions. Using the HTBI primer set, a first-round RT-PCR was run on the TCR CDR3. TCRdb re-called the multiplex PCR reads through MiXCR, storing one row per CDR3 protein. This sample has about 290,000 distinct CDR3 sequences, with about an eighth found just once. Sequencing was carried out using blood. The receptors shown here come from a woman in her twenties or thirties with Graves' hyperthyroidism that later progressed to Graves' ophthalmopathy.

This clonotype was observed many times. The chain links TRBV29-1 to TRBJ1-1; D ambiguous. In germline, CDR1 is SQVTM, CDR2 ANQGSEA. This CDR3 comprises 12 residues. V gave up 6 bases and J gave up 1 base, with 9 bases separating them. CDR3 nucleotides: TGCAGCGTCAGTCTCGGGAACACTGAAGCTTTCTTT. This encodes CSVSLGNTEAFF.

This clonotype showed up many times. This chain links TRBV5-8 with TRBJ1-1, with D uncertain. V shed 4 bases and J shed 1 base, with 11 bases lying between them. The CDR3 covers 14 residues. The germline CDR1 and CDR2 sequences are SGHTS and YDEGEE. Here the CDR3 DNA reads TGTGCCAGCAGCCCGGCGGGTCCGAACACTGAAGCTTTCTTT. This gives the protein CASSPAGPNTEAFF. Complete variable domain (other parts from reference TRBV5-8 and TRBJ1-1): EAGVTQSPTHLIKTRGQQATLRCSPISGHTSVYWYQQALGLGLQFLLWYDEGEERNRGNFPPRFSGRQFPNYSSELNVNALELEDSALYLCASSPAGPNTEAFFGQGTRLTVV.

This clonotype came up many times. The gene calls are TRBV20-1 and TRBJ2-7; 7 positions match TRBD2. This CDR3 spans 14 amino acids. V was clipped by 6 bases and J by 4 bases; unmatched bases: 12. Per germline, CDR1 DFQATT and CDR2 SNEGSKA (reference sequence). This CDR3 is CSAENARGLYEQYF. CDR3 sequence (DNA): TGCAGTGCCGAAAACGCCCGGGGACTATACGAGCAGTACTTC.

V is TRBV7-9 and J is TRBJ2-7; D is unresolved. Deletions cut 5 bases from V and 2 bases from J, with 13 bases between. The CDR3 extends over 14 amino acids. Looked up from germline, CDR1 is SEHNR and CDR2 is FQNEAQ (reference sequence). In DNA, the CDR3 is TGTGCCAGCAGCCCACGGGCAAAACCCTACGAGCAGTACTTC. Amino acids: CASSPRAKPYEQYF.

CDR3 sequence: CASSFSSGGRHYEQYF. DNA for the CDR3: TGTGCCAGCAGCTTCTCTTCGGGGGGACGGCACTACGAGCAGTACTTC. The chain has TRBV5-5 and TRBJ2-7; the match to TRBD2 covers 7 bases. CDR1 and CDR2 from the germline V gene are SGHKS and YYEKEE (reference sequence). Trimming at V came to 2 bases and at J to 3 bases, leaving 11 bases not matched to a gene. CDR3 length equals 16 residues.

V is TRBV27 and J is TRBJ1-5, with TRBD1 identical over 11 bases. The CDR3 is 15 residues long. Germline V gene lookup returns CDR1 MNHEY and CDR2 SMNVEV (reference sequence). Unmatched junction bases numbered 10, after V lost 6 bases and J lost 9 bases. The CDR3 loop reads CASSRTGGDLLPQHF. The CDR3 bases are TGTGCCAGCAGCCGGACAGGGGGCGACTTATTGCCCCAGCATTTT.

This chain's CDR3 is CASSISSSAHEQYF. CDR3 nucleotide sequence: TGTGCCAGTAGTATATCCTCCTCGGCCCACGAGCAGTACTTC. The chain joins TRBV19 to TRBJ2-7, with unresolved D. The germline CDR1 and CDR2 sequences are LNHDA and SQIVND (reference sequence). This CDR3 is 14 amino acids long. The ends were cut back, 2 bases at V and 5 bases at J, with 13 bases in the middle.

In this sample, this clonotype turned up many times. The rearrangement joins TRBV28 to TRBJ2-5; tentatively, D is TRBD1 (6 bases). Trimming cost V 8 bases and J 0 bases, with 13 bases left between them. Germline loops: CDR1 MDHEN, CDR2 SYDVKM. The CDR3 contains 14 residues. Written as DNA, the CDR3 is TGTGCCAGCTCCCGGGACACCGACCAAGAGACCCAGTACTTC. Protein: CASSRDTDQETQYF.

This clonotype was picked up many times. The chain uses TRBV2 and TRBJ2-1; D may be TRBD1 or TRBD2 (6 bases each). The CDR3 runs to 16 residues. V was pared by 6 bases and J by 2 bases, with 17 bases between. The V gene's germline CDR1 is SNHLY and CDR2 FYNNEI. CDR3: CASSLTQGGPYNEQFF. For the CDR3, the DNA is TGTGCCAGCAGCCTCACTCAAGGGGGGCCCTACAATGAGCAGTTCTTC.

This clonotype has a count of ten or more. V gene TRBV5-6 combines with J gene TRBJ2-7; possible D gene TRBD2, 5 bases. Germline CDR1 and CDR2: SGHDT and YYEEEE. The CDR3 runs to 15 residues. V shed 6 bases and J shed 2 bases, with 18 bases lying between them. The CDR3 region has the DNA TGTGCCAGCACCCCCCGCGCGGGTGCAGCCTACGAGCAGTACTTC. It is translated as CASTPRAGAAYEQYF.

This clonotype was seen only a few times. The chain links TRBV20-1 to TRBJ2-4, with D uncertain. Trimming pared 2 bases from V and 8 bases from J, leaving 19 bases between. This CDR3 region has 15 residues. The germline gives CDR1 DFQATT, CDR2 SNEGSKA (reference sequence). In DNA, the CDR3 is TGCAGTGCTAGATTGGACGCGACCTACCCAGACATTCAGTACTTC. Its protein product is CSARLDATYPDIQYF.

The J gene is TRBJ2-7, the V gene TRBV18; D is ambiguous. Germline loops: CDR1 KGHSH, CDR2 LQKENI. V was clipped by 3 bases and J by 2 bases, with 8 bases between them. The CDR3 is made up of 13 amino acids. This CDR3 is CASSPRQTYEQYF. The CDR3 DNA is TGTGCCAGCTCACCCCGGCAGACCTACGAGCAGTACTTC.

In its sample, this clonotype was seen many times. CDR3 in amino acids: CSARARGTYYNEQFF. The CDR3 nucleotides read TGCAGTGCTAGGGCCCGCGGGACCTACTACAATGAGCAGTTCTTC. The V gene is TRBV20-1, the J gene TRBJ2-1; the D gene is possibly TRBD2 (6 bases). The V end was cut by 3 bases, the J end by 3 bases, with 15 bases between. The germline V gene encodes CDR1 DFQATT and CDR2 SNEGSKA (reference sequence). This CDR3 has 15 amino acids.

This clonotype came up many times. The chain links TRBV19 to TRBJ2-6, with 7 bases aligning to TRBD2. The CDR3 has 16 amino acids. Germline V gives CDR1 LNHDA, CDR2 SQIVND (reference sequence). With 5 bases clipped from V and 4 bases from J, the junction kept 8 bases outside the gene matches. The CDR3 protein is CASSPQLASGANVLTF. CDR3 DNA: TGTGCCAGTAGTCCCCAACTAGCGTCGGGGGCCAACGTCCTGACTTTC.

The V gene is TRBV6-1, the J gene TRBJ2-1; the D gene is possibly TRBD2 (6 bases). The length of the CDR3 is 14 residues. Germline assignment: CDR1 MNHNS and CDR2 SASEGT. Deletions cut 3 bases from V and 2 bases from J, with 8 bases between. The CDR3 here is CASSEAGTYNEQFF. CDR3 bases: TGTGCCAGCAGTGAGGCGGGGACCTACAATGAGCAGTTCTTC.

This clonotype occurred many times. The V gene is TRBV12-3 or TRBV12-4, the J gene TRBJ2-5, with D maybe TRBD2 (5 bases). The CDR3 has 13 amino acids. V lost 8 bases to trimming and J lost 7 bases, with 17 bases between them. DNA of the CDR3: TGTGCCAGCGAGGGAGAGGGAGTGGGGACCCAGTACTTC. Translating gives CASEGEGVGTQYF.

This clonotype was seen more than once but under ten times. V gene TRBV19 combines with J gene TRBJ2-3, with 7 bases aligning to TRBD2. V gave up 6 bases and J gave up 6 bases; unmatched junction bases: 3. The CDR3 sequence is 12 residues long. Germline CDR1 reads LNHDA; CDR2 reads SQIVND (reference sequence). CDR3 amino acids: CASRAGKDTQYF. DNA of the CDR3: TGTGCCAGTAGAGCGGGAAAGGATACGCAGTATTTT.

In the case of this clonotype: This could be a read error, since a much larger clone is one nucleotide away. The chain carries TRBV6-5 and TRBJ2-2, with D perhaps matching TRBD2 (5 bases). The CDR3 sequence is 16 residues long. Germline lookup yields CDR1 MNHEY and CDR2 SVGAGI. CDR3 sequence (DNA): TGTGCCAGCAGTTACTCGGGTGGGTCGAACACCGGGGAGCTGCTTTTT. Its translation: CASSYSGGSNTGELLF.

This clonotype was seen more than once but under ten times. The rearrangement uses TRBV19 and TRBJ2-1, with 9 bases that match TRBD2. The assigned J gene may be wrong: the sequence end matches TRBJ2-7 better. Germline V lookup: CDR1 LNHDA, CDR2 SQIVND (reference sequence). The CDR3 loop spans 16 amino acids. This chain's CDR3 is CASSITLAGGPYEQYF. Here the CDR3 DNA reads TGTGCCAGTAGTATAACTCTGGCGGGAGGGCCATATGAGCAGTACTTC.

The rearrangement joins TRBV27 to TRBJ1-5; D is uncertain. Trimming shortened V by 4 bases and J by 3 bases, and 4 bases separated the two germline ends. The CDR3 sequence is 12 residues long. Germline CDR1 is MNHEY and CDR2 is SMNVEV (reference sequence). The CDR3 DNA sequence: TGTGCCAGCAGTTCAATCAATCAGCCCCAGCATTTT. Translated, it gives CASSSINQPQHF.

This chain joins TRBV20-1 and TRBJ2-1; the match to TRBD2 covers 12 bases. V shed 3 bases, J shed 7 bases, and the junction held 7 bases outside the gene matches. The CDR3 is 15 amino acids. Germline CDR1 DFQATT, CDR2 SNEGSKA (reference sequence). The CDR3 nucleotides are TGCAGTGCTAGGCGGCTAGCGGGGGGGTGGAATGAGCAGTTCTTC. Translated, it gives CSARRLAGGWNEQFF.